One and the same sample provided the 11 T cell receptor beta chains below, sequenced in a study of blood T cell repertoires in COVID-19. Sequencing was performed with immunoSEQ multiplex PCR; in TCRdb, only in-frame clones are kept and a portion is missing. The sample lists about 170,000 clones; around 80% were seen once. The specimen sequenced was PBMCs or T cells enriched from blood (not recorded which). The receptors originated from a woman aged 70-85 years in a cohort exposed to, infected with or recovered from COVID-19 (not recorded which).

This chain uses TRBV27 with TRBJ2-1; no clear D gene. V was cut by 6 bases and J by 8 bases, with 11 bases left in between. CDR3 size: 12 residues. Germline V gives CDR1 MNHEY, CDR2 SMNVEV (reference sequence). The CDR3 sequence: CASSLMGDEQFF. DNA of the CDR3: TGTGCCAGCAGCCTCATGGGCGATGAGCAGTTCTTC.

This chain uses TRBV15 with TRBJ1-1, with a possible D match to TRBD1 (5 bases). The V and J ends lost 0 bases and 1 base respectively, with 9 bases between them. The CDR3 sequence is 15 residues long. Germline lookup yields CDR1 LNHNV and CDR2 YYDKDF (reference sequence). CDR3 bases: TGTGCCACCAGCAGAGATGGAACAGGGAACACTGAAGCTTTCTTT. Amino acids: CATSRDGTGNTEAFF.

This sequence joins TRBV28 and TRBJ2-7; weak D call: TRBD1 (5 bases). This CDR3 comprises 14 residues. Germline V gene lookup returns CDR1 MDHEN and CDR2 SYDVKM. Trimming cost V 5 bases and J 2 bases, with 13 bases left between them. The CDR3 DNA reads as TGTGCCAGCAGTGTCTGGGGCGAGACCTACGAGCAGTACTTC. The encoded protein is CASSVWGETYEQYF.

The sample holds a few counts of this clone. This chain joins TRBV28 and TRBJ2-2; 7 nucleotides align to TRBD2. J gave up 0 bases and V 5 bases, and 9 bases lay outside the gene matches. CDR3 length: 17 amino acids. Germline values: CDR1 MDHEN, CDR2 SYDVKM. For the CDR3, the DNA is TGTGCCAGCAGTCTAACCCCAGCGGGGACGAACACCGGGGAGCTGTTTTTT. It specifies CASSLTPAGTNTGELFF.

This chain links TRBV4-2 with TRBJ2-1; 10 bases map to TRBD2. Germline assignment: CDR1 LGHNA and CDR2 YNFKEQ. This CDR3 region has 17 residues. With V trimmed by 2 bases and J by 8 bases, 12 bases remained unmatched. CDR3 residues: CASSQLRAGGPFDEQFF. The CDR3 DNA reads TGTGCCAGCAGCCAACTCCGAGCGGGAGGGCCCTTTGATGAGCAGTTCTTC.

This clone was picked up a small number of times. The V call is TRBV28, the J call TRBJ1-3; no definite D call. Trimming removed 5 bases from V and 0 bases from J, with 14 bases in between. The CDR3 has 16 amino acids. Germline-derived CDR1 and CDR2 are MDHEN and SYDVKM. The DNA of the CDR3 is TGTGCCAGCAGTCCGGGGTATGCTCACTCTGGAAACACCATATATTTT. This codes for CASSPGYAHSGNTIYF.

The rearrangement uses TRBV28 and TRBJ1-2, with 8 bases that match TRBD1. Trimming at V came to 4 bases and at J to 4 bases, leaving 11 bases not matched to a gene. This CDR3 comprises 16 residues. The germline V gene has CDR1 MDHEN and CDR2 SYDVKM. CDR3 coding DNA: TGTGCCAGCAGTTCCCCCACGGACGGGACAGGCTATGGCTACACCTTC. Its protein is CASSSPTDGTGYGYTF.

Many counts were recorded for this clone. The chain uses TRBV27 and TRBJ1-2; 7 nucleotides agree with TRBD1. The CDR3 is 15 amino acids. Germline V gene sequence: CDR1 MNHEY, CDR2 SMNVEV (reference sequence). Trimming cost V 5 bases and J 4 bases; bases outside gene matches: 10. CDR3 region: CASSPKGQFFYGYTF. The DNA for the CDR3 is TGTGCCAGCAGTCCTAAGGGACAGTTCTTCTATGGCTACACCTTC.

Worth noting for this clone: An end of the junction does not agree with germline; a read error may underlie this. V usage is TRBV18 and J usage is TRBJ1-4; D unclear. The CDR3 consists of 14 residues. CDR1 KGHSH and CDR2 LQKENI come from the germline V gene. CDR3 sequence: CASSPLSSDEKLFF. CDR3 bases: TGTGCCAGCTCTCCACTATCGTCCGATGAAAAACTGTTTTTT.

A few counts support this clone. The rearrangement links TRBV9 to TRBJ2-7; 9 nucleotides match TRBD2. V lost 0 bases to trimming and J lost 2 bases; unmatched junction nucleotides: 3. The CDR3 length is 15 residues. Germline CDR1 SGDLS, CDR2 YYNGEE. The DNA of the CDR3 is TGTGCCAGCAGCGTAGGACTAGCGGAGGCCTACGAGCAGTACTTC. The encoded protein is CASSVGLAEAYEQYF.

The V and J genes are TRBV24-1 and TRBJ1-2; TRBD1 aligns across 11 bases. The CDR3 loop spans 16 amino acids. Germline assignment: CDR1 KGHDR and CDR2 SFDVKD. V shed 4 bases, J shed 6 bases, and the junction held 9 bases outside the gene matches. The CDR3 reads CATSDPSPGQGDGYTF. The CDR3 DNA is TGTGCCACCAGTGACCCCTCACCGGGACAGGGGGATGGCTACACCTTC.